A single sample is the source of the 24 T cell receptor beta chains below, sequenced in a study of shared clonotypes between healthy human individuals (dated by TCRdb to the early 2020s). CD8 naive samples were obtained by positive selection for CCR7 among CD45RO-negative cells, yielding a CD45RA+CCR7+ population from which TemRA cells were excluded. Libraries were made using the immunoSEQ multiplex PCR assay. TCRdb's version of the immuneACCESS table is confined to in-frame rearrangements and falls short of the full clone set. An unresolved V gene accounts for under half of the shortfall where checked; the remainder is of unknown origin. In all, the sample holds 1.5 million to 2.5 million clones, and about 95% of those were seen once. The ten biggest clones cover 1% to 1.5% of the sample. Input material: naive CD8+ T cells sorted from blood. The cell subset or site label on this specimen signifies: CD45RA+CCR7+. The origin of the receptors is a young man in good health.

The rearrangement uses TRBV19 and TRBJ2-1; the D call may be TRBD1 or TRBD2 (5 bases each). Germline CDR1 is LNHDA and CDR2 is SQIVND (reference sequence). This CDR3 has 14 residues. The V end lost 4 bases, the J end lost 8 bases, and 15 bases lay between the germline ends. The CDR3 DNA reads TGTGCCAGTAGTAGGGGACCCTTTATCGATGAGCAGTTCTTC. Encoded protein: CASSRGPFIDEQFF.

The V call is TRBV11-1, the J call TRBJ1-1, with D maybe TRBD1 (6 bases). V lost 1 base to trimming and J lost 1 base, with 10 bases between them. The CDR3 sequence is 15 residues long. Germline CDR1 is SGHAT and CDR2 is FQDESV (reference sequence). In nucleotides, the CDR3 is TGTGCCAGCAGCTTAGAGGGGGACTGGAACACTGAAGCTTTCTTT. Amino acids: CASSLEGDWNTEAFF.

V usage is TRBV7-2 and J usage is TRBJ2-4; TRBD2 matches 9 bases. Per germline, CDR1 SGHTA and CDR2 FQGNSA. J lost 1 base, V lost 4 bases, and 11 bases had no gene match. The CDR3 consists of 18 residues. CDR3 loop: CASSSFLGTSSAKNIQYF. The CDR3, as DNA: TGTGCCAGCAGCTCCTTCTTAGGGACTAGCTCGGCCAAAAACATTCAGTACTTC.

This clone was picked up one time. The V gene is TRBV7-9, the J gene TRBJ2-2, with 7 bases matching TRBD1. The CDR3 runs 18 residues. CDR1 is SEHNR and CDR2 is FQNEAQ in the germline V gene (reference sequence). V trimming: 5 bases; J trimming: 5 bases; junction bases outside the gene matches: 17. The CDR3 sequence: CASSPSISQGTGTGELFF. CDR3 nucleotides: TGTGCCAGCAGCCCCAGCATCTCACAGGGGACGGGGACCGGGGAGCTGTTTTTT.

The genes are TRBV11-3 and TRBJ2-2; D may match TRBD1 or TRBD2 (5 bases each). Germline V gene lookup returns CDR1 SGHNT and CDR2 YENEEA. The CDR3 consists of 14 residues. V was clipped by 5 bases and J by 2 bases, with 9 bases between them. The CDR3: CASSDGANTGELFF. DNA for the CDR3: TGTGCCAGCAGCGACGGGGCAAACACCGGGGAGCTGTTTTTT.

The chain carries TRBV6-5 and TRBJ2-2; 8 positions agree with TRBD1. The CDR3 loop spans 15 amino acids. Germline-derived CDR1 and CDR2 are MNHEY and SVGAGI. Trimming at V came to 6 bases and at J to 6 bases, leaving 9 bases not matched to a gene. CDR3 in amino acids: CASSGSMTGAGELFF. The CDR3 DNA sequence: TGTGCCAGCAGCGGGAGTATGACAGGGGCCGGGGAGCTGTTTTTT.

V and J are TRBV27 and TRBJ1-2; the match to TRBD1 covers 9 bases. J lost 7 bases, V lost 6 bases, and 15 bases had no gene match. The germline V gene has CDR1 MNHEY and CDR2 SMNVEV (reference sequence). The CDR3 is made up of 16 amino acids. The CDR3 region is CASRSGMGTGYRGYTF. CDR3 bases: TGTGCCAGCAGGTCAGGCATGGGGACAGGGTATCGTGGCTACACCTTC.

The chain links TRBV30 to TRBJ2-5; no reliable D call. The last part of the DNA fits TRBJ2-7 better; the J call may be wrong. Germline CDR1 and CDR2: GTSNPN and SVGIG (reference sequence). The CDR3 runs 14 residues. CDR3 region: CAWSVGGMSYEQYF. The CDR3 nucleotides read TGTGCCTGGAGTGTTGGTGGGATGAGTTACGAGCAGTACTTC.

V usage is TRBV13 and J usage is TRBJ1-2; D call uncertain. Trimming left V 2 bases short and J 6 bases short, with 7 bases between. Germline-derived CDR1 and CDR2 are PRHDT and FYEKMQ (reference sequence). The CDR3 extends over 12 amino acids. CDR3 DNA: TGTGCCAGCAGCTTAAGTGGTCATGGCTACACCTTC. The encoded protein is CASSLSGHGYTF.

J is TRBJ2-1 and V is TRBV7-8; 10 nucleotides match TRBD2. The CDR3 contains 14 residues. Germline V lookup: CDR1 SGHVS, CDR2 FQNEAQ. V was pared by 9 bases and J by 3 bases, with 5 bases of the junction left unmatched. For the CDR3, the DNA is TGTGCCAGTTTAGCGGGAGGCCACTACAATGAGCAGTTCTTC. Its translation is CASLAGGHYNEQFF.

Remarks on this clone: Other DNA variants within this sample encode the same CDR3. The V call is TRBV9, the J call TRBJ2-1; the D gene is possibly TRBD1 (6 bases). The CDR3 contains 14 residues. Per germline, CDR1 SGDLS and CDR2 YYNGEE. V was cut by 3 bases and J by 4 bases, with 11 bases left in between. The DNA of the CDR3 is TGTGCCAGCAGCGACGGGACATCTTACAATGAGCAGTTCTTC. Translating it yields CASSDGTSYNEQFF.

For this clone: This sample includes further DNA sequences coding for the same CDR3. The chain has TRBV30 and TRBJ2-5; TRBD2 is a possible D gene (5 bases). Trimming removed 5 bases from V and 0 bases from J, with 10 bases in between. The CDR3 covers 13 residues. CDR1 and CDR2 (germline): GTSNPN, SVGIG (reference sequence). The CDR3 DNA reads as TGTGCCTGGCGGGGTGAGAACCAAGAGACCCAGTACTTC. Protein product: CAWRGENQETQYF.

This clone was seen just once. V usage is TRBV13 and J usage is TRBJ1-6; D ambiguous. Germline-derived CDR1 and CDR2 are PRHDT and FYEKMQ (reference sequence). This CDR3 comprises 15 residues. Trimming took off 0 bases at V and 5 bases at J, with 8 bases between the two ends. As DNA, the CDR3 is TGTGCCAGCAGCTTAGGGGAGACCAATAATTCACCCCTCCACTTT. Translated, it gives CASSLGETNNSPLHF.

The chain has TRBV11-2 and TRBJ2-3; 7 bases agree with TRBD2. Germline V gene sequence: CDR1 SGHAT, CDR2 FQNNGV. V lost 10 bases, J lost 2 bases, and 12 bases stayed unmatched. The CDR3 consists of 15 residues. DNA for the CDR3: TGTGCCACCCTAGCTGCGGGGGAGTTCACAGATACGCAGTATTTT. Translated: CATLAAGEFTDTQYF.

CDR3 nucleotide sequence: TGTGCCAGCACCGAAGGGACAGACTCTGGAAACACCATATATTTT. It translates to CASTEGTDSGNTIYF. The chain links TRBV6-1 to TRBJ1-3, with 7 bases matching TRBD1. Germline CDR1 is MNHNS and CDR2 is SASEGT. V dropped 7 bases and J dropped 0; count of bases not matched to a gene: 6. This CDR3 has 15 amino acids.

CDR3 coding DNA: TGTGCCAGCAGCCTCCTGACAGGGGGCGCCGATGGCTACACCTTC. It encodes CASSLLTGGADGYTF. The chain uses TRBV11-2 and TRBJ1-2, with 10 bases identical to TRBD1. The CDR3 loop spans 15 amino acids. Germline lookup yields CDR1 SGHAT and CDR2 FQNNGV. J lost 6 bases, V lost 5 bases, and 9 bases had no gene match.

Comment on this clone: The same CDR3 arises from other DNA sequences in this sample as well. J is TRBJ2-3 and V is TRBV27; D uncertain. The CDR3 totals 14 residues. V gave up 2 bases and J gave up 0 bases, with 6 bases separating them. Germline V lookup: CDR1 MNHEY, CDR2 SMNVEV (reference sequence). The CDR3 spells CASSLGPSTDTQYF. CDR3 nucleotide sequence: TGTGCCAGCAGTTTAGGCCCTAGCACAGATACGCAGTATTTT.

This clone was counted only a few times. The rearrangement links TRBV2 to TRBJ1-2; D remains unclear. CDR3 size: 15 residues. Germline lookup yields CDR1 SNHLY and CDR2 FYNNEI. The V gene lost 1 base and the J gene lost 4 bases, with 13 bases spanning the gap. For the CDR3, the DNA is TGTGCCAGCAGTGAAGGTACACCGACCCGCTATGGCTACACCTTC. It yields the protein CASSEGTPTRYGYTF.

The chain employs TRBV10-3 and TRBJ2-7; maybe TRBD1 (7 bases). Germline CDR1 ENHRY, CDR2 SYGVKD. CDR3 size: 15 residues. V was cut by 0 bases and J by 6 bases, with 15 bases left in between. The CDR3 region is CAISESYDRDFEQYF. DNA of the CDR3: TGTGCCATCAGTGAGTCCTATGACAGGGACTTCGAGCAGTACTTC.

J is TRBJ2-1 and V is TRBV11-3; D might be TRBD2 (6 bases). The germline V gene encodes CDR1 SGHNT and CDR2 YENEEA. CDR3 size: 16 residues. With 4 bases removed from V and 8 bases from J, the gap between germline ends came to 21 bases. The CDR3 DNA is TGTGCCAGCAGCTCCAAAGCTAGCGATCTTATCGATGAGCAGTTCTTC. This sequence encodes CASSSKASDLIDEQFF.

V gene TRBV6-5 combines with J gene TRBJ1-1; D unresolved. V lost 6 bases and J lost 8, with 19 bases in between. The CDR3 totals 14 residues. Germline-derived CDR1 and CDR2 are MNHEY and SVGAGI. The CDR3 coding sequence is TGTGCCAGCAGAACGAACGTGGTTGGTGCAGAAGCTTTCTTT. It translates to CASRTNVVGAEAFF.

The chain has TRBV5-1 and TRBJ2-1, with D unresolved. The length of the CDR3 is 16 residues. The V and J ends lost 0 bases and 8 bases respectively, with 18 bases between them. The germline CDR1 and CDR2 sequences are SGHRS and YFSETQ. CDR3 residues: CASSLAETAGLDEQFF. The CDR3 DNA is TGCGCCAGCAGCTTGGCCGAGACCGCCGGCCTGGATGAGCAGTTCTTC.

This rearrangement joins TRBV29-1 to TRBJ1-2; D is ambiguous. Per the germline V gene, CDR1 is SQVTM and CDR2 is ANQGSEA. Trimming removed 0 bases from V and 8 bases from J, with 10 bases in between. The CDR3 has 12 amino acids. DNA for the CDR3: TGCAGCGTTGAAGAGAGCGTAGAGGGCTACACCTTC. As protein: CSVEESVEGYTF.

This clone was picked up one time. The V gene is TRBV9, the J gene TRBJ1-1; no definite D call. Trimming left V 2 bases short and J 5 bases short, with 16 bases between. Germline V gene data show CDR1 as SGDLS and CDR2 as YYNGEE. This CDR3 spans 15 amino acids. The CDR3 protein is CASSVSGLPGTEAFF. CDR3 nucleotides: TGTGCCAGCAGCGTGTCGGGCCTACCCGGGACTGAAGCTTTCTTT.